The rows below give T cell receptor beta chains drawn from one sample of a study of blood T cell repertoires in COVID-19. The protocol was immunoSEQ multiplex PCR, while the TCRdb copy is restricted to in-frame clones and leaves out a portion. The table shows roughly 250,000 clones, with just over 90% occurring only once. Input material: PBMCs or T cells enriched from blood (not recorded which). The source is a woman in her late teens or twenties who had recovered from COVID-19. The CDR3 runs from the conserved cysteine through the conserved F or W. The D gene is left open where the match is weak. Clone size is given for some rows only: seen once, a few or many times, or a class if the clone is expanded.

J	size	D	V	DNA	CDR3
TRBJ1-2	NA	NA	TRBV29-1	TGCAGCGTTGAAACGGCCGGGTATGGCTACACCTTC	CSVETAGYGYTF
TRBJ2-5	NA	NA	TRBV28	TGTGCCAGCAGTTTACCCTCGGGGGGCAGGGAGACCCAGTACTTC	CASSLPSGGRETQYF
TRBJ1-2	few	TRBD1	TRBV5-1	TGCGCCAGCAGCCCCGACAGGGTTTATGGCTACACCTTC	CASSPDRVYGYTF
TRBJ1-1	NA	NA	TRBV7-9	TGTGCCAGCAGCTCCTTTCGACAGACGTTTCAAGCTTTCTTT	CASSSFRQTFQAFF
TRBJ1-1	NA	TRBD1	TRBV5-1	TGCGCCAGCAGCTTGGACGCACAGGGGATGAACACTGAAGCTTTCTTT	CASSLDAQGMNTEAFF
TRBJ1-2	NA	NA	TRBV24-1	TGTGCCACCAGTGATTTGACGGGTTACAACAATGGCTACACCTTC	CATSDLTGYNNGYTF
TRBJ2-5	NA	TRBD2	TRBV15	TGTGCCACCAGCAGATCCGGGACTAGGAGGGAGACCCAGTACTTC	CATSRSGTRRETQYF
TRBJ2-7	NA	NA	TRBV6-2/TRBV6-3	TGTGCCAGCAGCCGACCCGGGGGGCGCTACGAGCAGTACTTC	CASSRPGGRYEQYF
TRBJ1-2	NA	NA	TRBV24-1	TGTGCCACCAGTGATGGCGGCGGGGCGCGTAACTATGGCTACACCTTC	CATSDGGGARNYGYTF
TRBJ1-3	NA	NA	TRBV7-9	TGTGCCAGCAGCTTAAACAGAAACACCATATATTTT	CASSLNRNTIYF
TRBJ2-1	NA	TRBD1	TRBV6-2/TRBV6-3	TGTGCCAGCAGTGACTCATGGACAGGGACCAATGAGCAGTTCTTC	CASSDSWTGTNEQFF
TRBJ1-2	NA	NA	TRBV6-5	TGTGCCAGCAGTCCCAAATCAGGGGTTCGCGGTGGCTACACCTTC	CASSPKSGVRGGYTF
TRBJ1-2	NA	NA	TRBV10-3	TGTGCCATCAGTATGCAGGTGCGTGACTATGGCTACACCTTC	CAISMQVRDYGYTF
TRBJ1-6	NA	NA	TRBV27	TGTGCCAGCAGTTTATCAACAGGTTACAATTCACCCCTCCACTTT	CASSLSTGYNSPLHF
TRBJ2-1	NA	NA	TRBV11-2	TGTGCCAGCAGCTTGACAAATAATGAGCAGTTCTTC	CASSLTNNEQFF
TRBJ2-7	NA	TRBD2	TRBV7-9	TGTGCCAGCAGCTCTAGCGGCTACGAGCAGTACTTC	CASSSSGYEQYF
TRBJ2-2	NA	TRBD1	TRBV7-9	TGTGCCAGCAGCAAGGGACAGGGGGCGAGACGAGGGACCGGGGAGCTGTTTTTT	CASSKGQGARRGTGELFF
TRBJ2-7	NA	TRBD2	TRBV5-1	TGCGCCAGCAGCTTGGTCCTAGGACTAGCGGGAGGCGAGCAGTACTTC	CASSLVLGLAGGEQYF
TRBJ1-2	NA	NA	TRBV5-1	TGCGCCAGCAGCGTCAACCCCGGAGGGATCTATGGCTACACCTTC	CASSVNPGGIYGYTF
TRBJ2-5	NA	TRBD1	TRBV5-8	TGTGCCAGCAGCTCCGGGACAGGGCAAGAGACCCAGTACTTC	CASSSGTGQETQYF
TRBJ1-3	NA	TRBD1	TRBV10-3	TGTGCCATAAGACCCGGGACAGCTGGAAACACCATATATTTT	CAIRPGTAGNTIYF
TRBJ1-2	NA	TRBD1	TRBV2	TGTGCCAGCAGTGAGGGACAGACCAACTATGGCTACACCTTC	CASSEGQTNYGYTF
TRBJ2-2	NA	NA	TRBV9	TGTGCCAGCAGCGTATTGGACTCCTGGTCCGGGGAGCTGTTTTTT	CASSVLDSWSGELFF
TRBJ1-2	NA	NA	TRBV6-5	TGTGCCAGCAGTTACTCGAGGGGGGGTGGCTACACCTTC	CASSYSRGGGYTF
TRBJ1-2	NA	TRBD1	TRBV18	TGTGCCAGCTCACCAAACTACAGGGGCTCCTATGGCTACACCTTC	CASSPNYRGSYGYTF
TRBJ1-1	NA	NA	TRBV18	TGTGCCAGCTCACCGTTGGCAGGGAACACTGAAGCTTTCTTT	CASSPLAGNTEAFF
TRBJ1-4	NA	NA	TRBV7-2	TGTGCCAGCAGCTATGGAGGAGGGACCAATGAAAAACTGTTTTTT	CASSYGGGTNEKLFF
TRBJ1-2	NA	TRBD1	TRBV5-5	TGTGCCAGCAGCTTGTCCCCAGGGGGCGACTATGGCTACACCTTC	CASSLSPGGDYGYTF
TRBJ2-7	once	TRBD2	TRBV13	TGTGCCAGCAGCTGGGCGGGAGGGGAGAGAGTCTACGAGCAGTACTTC	CASSWAGGERVYEQYF
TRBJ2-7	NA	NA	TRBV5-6	TGTGCCAGCAGCCCCCGCAGGGGCCTGGGGTCGTACGAGCAGTACTTC	CASSPRRGLGSYEQYF
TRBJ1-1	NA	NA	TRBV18	TGTGCCAGCTCACCGGAGGGCCCGAGAGCTTTCTTT	CASSPEGPRAFF
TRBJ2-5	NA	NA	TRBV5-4	TGTGCCAGCAGCAAGGGCGGGGCCCAAGAGACCCAGTACTTC	CASSKGGAQETQYF
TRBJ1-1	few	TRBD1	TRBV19	TGTGCCAGTAGTATAGTTGGGACAGGGAAAGCTTTCTTT	CASSIVGTGKAFF
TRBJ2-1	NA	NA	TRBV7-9	TGTGCCAGCGCGCGCTACAATGAGCAGTTCTTC	CASARYNEQFF
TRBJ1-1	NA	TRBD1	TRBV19	TGTGCCAGTAGTCCCCTTCCCGGGACAGGGAACACTGAAGCTTTCTTT	CASSPLPGTGNTEAFF
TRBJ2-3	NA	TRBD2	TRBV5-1	TGCGCCAGCAGCCCGGGACTAGCGGGGAACACAGATACGCAGTATTTT	CASSPGLAGNTDTQYF
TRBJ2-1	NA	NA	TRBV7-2	TGTGCCAGCAGCTTCGAAGGGGGCTCCTACAATGAGCAGTTCTTC	CASSFEGGSYNEQFF
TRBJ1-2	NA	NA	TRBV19	TGTGCCAGTAGTAGCGGGACGCCCAACTATGGCTACACCTTC	CASSSGTPNYGYTF
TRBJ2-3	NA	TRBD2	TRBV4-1	TGCGCCAGCAGCCAAGTTCGACGGGAGGGCCCCACAGATACGCAGTATTTT	CASSQVRREGPTDTQYF
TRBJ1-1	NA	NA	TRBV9	TGTGCCAGCAGCGGACCCACCCCGGGAACTGAAGCTTTCTTT	CASSGPTPGTEAFF
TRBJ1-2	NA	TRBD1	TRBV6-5	TGTGCCAGCAGTCTAACAGGGGGCGCGTATGGCTACACCTTC	CASSLTGGAYGYTF
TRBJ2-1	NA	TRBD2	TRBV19	TGTGCCAGTAGTCCGTTTGGGGGGGGCAATGAGCAGTTCTTC	CASSPFGGGNEQFF
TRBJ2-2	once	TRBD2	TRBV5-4	TGTGCCAGCAGCATAGGACTAGCGGGTCCCACCGGGGAGCTGTTTTTT	CASSIGLAGPTGELFF
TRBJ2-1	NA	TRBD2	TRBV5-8	TGTGCCAGCAGCTTGGTTCGAGCGGGAGGGACGACCTCCTACAATGAGCAGTTCTTC	CASSLVRAGGTTSYNEQFF
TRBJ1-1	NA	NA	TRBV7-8	TGTGCCAGCAGCTTTTACAGCAAGAACACTGAAGCTTTCTTT	CASSFYSKNTEAFF
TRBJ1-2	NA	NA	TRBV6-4	TGTGCCAGCACCCTGGGGGGGGGATATGGACGTTGGAATGGCTACACCTTC	CASTLGGGYGRWNGYTF
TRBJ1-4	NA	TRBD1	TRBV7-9	TGTGCCAGCAGCCCGACAGGGGGCGTTGAAAAACTGTTTTTT	CASSPTGGVEKLFF
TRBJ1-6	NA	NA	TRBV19	TGTGCCAGTAGTATGGGACAAAATTTCAATTCACCCCTCCACTTT	CASSMGQNFNSPLHF
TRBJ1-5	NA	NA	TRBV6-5	TGTGCCAGCAGACAGGGTTATAATCAGCCCCAGCATTTT	CASRQGYNQPQHF
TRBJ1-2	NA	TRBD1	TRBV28	TGTGCCAGCAGTACCCCCGGGACAGGGGGCAATGGCTACACCTTC	CASSTPGTGGNGYTF
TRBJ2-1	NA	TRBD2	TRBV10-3	TGTGCCATCAGTGCTAGCGGAAATGAGCAGTTCTTC	CAISASGNEQFF
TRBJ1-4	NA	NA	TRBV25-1	TGTGCCAGCAGTGAGGACGGAGGGAATGAAAAACTGTTTTTT	CASSEDGGNEKLFF
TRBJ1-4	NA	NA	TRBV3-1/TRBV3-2	TGTGCCAGCGGCGGCCCTAATGAAAAACTGTTTTTT	CASGGPNEKLFF
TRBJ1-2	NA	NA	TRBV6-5	TGTGCCAGCACTGGGGCGTATGGCTACACCTTC	CASTGAYGYTF
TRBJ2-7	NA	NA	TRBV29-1	TGCAGCGCCAGGACAGACTACGAGCAGTACTTC	CSARTDYEQYF
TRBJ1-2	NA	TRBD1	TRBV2	TGTGCCAGCAGTGAAGGGGGACAGGGGGCTGGCTACACCTTC	CASSEGGQGAGYTF